This T cell receptor (beta chain) was captured by sequencing in a study of blood T cell repertoires in COVID-19. Germline lookup yields CDR1 SGDLS and CDR2 YYNGEE. Trimming shortened V by 3 bases and J by 6 bases, and 7 bases separated the two germline ends. This CDR3 contains 12 residues. Sequenced by immunoSEQ multiplex PCR; TCRdb stores in-frame clones only, minus some. The sample records fewer than 150,000 clones, approximately 84% being singletons. The V and J genes are TRBV9 and TRBJ2-1, with D tentatively TRBD1 (6 bases). Sequences were obtained from peripheral blood. This sequence was found in a woman between 40 and 50 years old with acute or convalescent COVID-19. The CDR3: CASSGRGNEQFF. The CDR3 DNA follows: TGTGCCAGCAGCGGCAGGGGCAATGAGCAGTTCTTC.